The 22 T cell receptor beta chains reported below all come from one sample, sequenced in a study of T cell responses to AZD1222 COVID-19 vaccine. Here immunoSEQ multiplex PCR was the method, and the copy in TCRdb shows in-frame clones only, minus some. The table records around 200,000 clones, 88% of them present only once. The sequencing used peripheral blood, collected 28 days after the second AZD1222 dose. These receptors all stem from an adult who received the AZD1222 COVID-19 vaccine.

This chain links TRBV27 with TRBJ2-7, with D possibly matching TRBD2 (5 bases). Per the germline V gene, CDR1 is MNHEY and CDR2 is SMNVEV (reference sequence). The CDR3 is 17 amino acids. V lost 2 bases, J lost 3 bases, and 20 bases lay in between. The CDR3 nucleotides are TGTGCCAGCAGTTTAAACCCCGTCCAGGCGAGCGGCTACGAGCAGTACTTC. Its protein is CASSLNPVQASGYEQYF.

The chain couples TRBV5-4 to TRBJ2-7, with 9 bases fitting TRBD2. Germline V gives CDR1 SGHNT, CDR2 YYREEE (reference sequence). The CDR3 consists of 16 residues. After removal of 0 bases from V and 6 bases from J, the junction contained 10 bases not matched to a gene. Here the CDR3 reads CASSLGGRALSGEQYF. The CDR3 DNA reads as TGTGCCAGCAGCTTGGGCGGGAGGGCCCTCAGTGGCGAGCAGTACTTC.

The chain uses TRBV4-2 and TRBJ2-2; 9 bases line up with TRBD2. V lost 10 bases and J lost 4; bases outside the gene matches: 4. Germline assignment: CDR1 LGHNA and CDR2 YNFKEQ. The CDR3 loop spans 13 amino acids. In DNA form, the CDR3 reads TGTGCCACCTCGACTAGCGGCACCGGGGAGCTGTTTTTT. Protein product: CATSTSGTGELFF.

The rearrangement links TRBV27 to TRBJ2-7, with D maybe TRBD2 (6 bases). CDR3 length equals 13 residues. Trimming removed 7 bases from V and 5 bases from J, with 15 bases in between. Looked up from germline, CDR1 is MNHEY and CDR2 is SMNVEV (reference sequence). CDR3 sequence: CASTPGGKDEQYF. The CDR3 DNA reads TGTGCCAGCACCCCCGGCGGGAAAGACGAGCAGTACTTC.

The chain employs TRBV12-5 and TRBJ2-3; D is unresolved. The ends were cut back, 5 bases at V and 6 bases at J, with 15 bases in the middle. CDR1 and CDR2 (germline): LGHNT, FRNRAP. The CDR3 consists of 14 residues. The CDR3 here is CASGLTPGADTQYF. The CDR3 nucleotides read TGTGCTAGTGGTCTCACCCCAGGCGCCGATACGCAGTATTTT.

This clone was observed once. The chain uses TRBV7-3 and TRBJ2-2; D remains unclear. This CDR3 spans 17 amino acids. Trimming took off 2 bases at V and 4 bases at J, with 17 bases between the two ends. Germline V gives CDR1 SGHTA, CDR2 FQGTGA. In nucleotides, the CDR3 is TGTGCCAGCAGCTTAGGAAGCCAACCTCCGGTCACCGGGGAGCTGTTTTTT. Translating gives CASSLGSQPPVTGELFF.

V gene TRBV9 combines with J gene TRBJ1-5; perhaps TRBD1 as D (6 bases). This CDR3 is built from 14 residues. The germline V and J ends were trimmed by 2 bases and 6 bases, with 12 bases remaining between them. Germline CDR1 reads SGDLS; CDR2 reads YYNGEE. CDR3 region: CASSVRGGPQPQHF. The CDR3 DNA follows: TGTGCCAGCAGCGTCAGAGGGGGGCCTCAGCCCCAGCATTTT. Full variable domain (rest looked up from reference TRBV9 and TRBJ1-5): DSGVTQTPKHLITATGQRVTLRCSPRSGDLSVYWYQQSLDQGLQFLIQYYNGEERAKGNILERFSAQQFPDLHSELNLSSLELGDSALYFCASSVRGGPQPQHFGDGTRLSIL.

V usage is TRBV9 and J usage is TRBJ2-1; no definite D call. There are 13 residues in the CDR3. Germline V lookup: CDR1 SGDLS, CDR2 YYNGEE. V dropped 0 bases and J dropped 5 bases, with 6 bases sitting between them. The CDR3 reads CASSVALHNEQFF. CDR3 DNA: TGTGCCAGCAGCGTAGCCCTTCACAATGAGCAGTTCTTC.

This rearrangement joins TRBV28 to TRBJ2-7, with D perhaps matching TRBD2 (6 bases). Germline assignment: CDR1 MDHEN and CDR2 SYDVKM. The V end was cut by 3 bases, the J end by 2 bases, with 11 bases between. The CDR3 extends over 14 amino acids. This CDR3 reads CASSFAGNAYEQYF. The DNA for the CDR3 is TGTGCCAGCAGTTTTGCGGGGAATGCCTACGAGCAGTACTTC.

This clone was detected once. The chain recombines TRBV7-9 with TRBJ1-1, with TRBD1 identical over 7 bases. CDR1 SEHNR and CDR2 FQNEAQ come from the germline V gene (reference sequence). Unmatched junction bases numbered 6, after V lost 3 bases and J lost 2 bases. The CDR3 has 15 amino acids. CDR3 nucleotide sequence: TGTGCCAGCAGCTTTTGGACAGGCACTAACACTGAAGCTTTCTTT. Translated, it gives CASSFWTGTNTEAFF.

The genes are TRBV9 and TRBJ1-2; D is uncertain. Germline CDR1 is SGDLS and CDR2 is YYNGEE. The V and J ends lost 0 bases and 4 bases respectively, with 7 bases between them. The CDR3 extends over 13 amino acids. The CDR3 nucleotides read TGTGCCAGCAGCGTAGAGGGCAGCTATGGCTACACCTTC. Protein product: CASSVEGSYGYTF.

The table lists this clone with a few counts. CDR3 DNA: TGTGCCAGCAGCTCCCAAGGTTCTAGCCGCAGCTCCTACGAGCAGTACTTC. Amino acids: CASSSQGSSRSSYEQYF. The V and J genes are TRBV7-2 and TRBJ2-7, with D perhaps matching TRBD2 (5 bases). The CDR3 loop spans 17 amino acids. CDR1 and CDR2 (germline): SGHTA, FQGNSA. The V and J ends lost 4 bases and 0 bases respectively, with 19 bases between them.

The chain couples TRBV27 to TRBJ2-2; D remains unclear. Germline CDR1 MNHEY, CDR2 SMNVEV (reference sequence). The CDR3 is 12 amino acids. V was clipped by 3 bases and J by 6 bases, with 5 bases between them. CDR3 bases: TGTGCCAGCAGTTTTAGCTCCGGGGAGCTGTTTTTT. Translating gives CASSFSSGELFF.

The V gene is TRBV19, the J gene TRBJ2-7; D unclear. Trimming stripped 4 bases from V and 2 bases from J, with 9 bases between. This CDR3 has 13 residues. Looked up from germline, CDR1 is LNHDA and CDR2 is SQIVND (reference sequence). CDR3 DNA: TGTGCCAGTAGTAATCTAGGGACCTACGAGCAGTACTTC. It codes for CASSNLGTYEQYF.

This chain links TRBV6-2 or TRBV6-3 with TRBJ2-2; no clear D. This CDR3 is built from 13 residues. The V gene's germline CDR1 is MNHEY and CDR2 SVGEGT. V lost 2 bases, J lost 7 bases, and 8 bases lay in between. The CDR3 spells CASSYLGIGELFF. The CDR3 coding sequence is TGTGCCAGCAGTTACCTAGGGATCGGGGAGCTGTTTTTT.

This clone was seen once. The CDR3 DNA reads TGCGCCAGCAGCTTGCAACGCCACACAGATACGCAGTATTTT. This encodes CASSLQRHTDTQYF. The J gene is TRBJ2-3, the V gene TRBV5-1; unclear D gene. The CDR3 loop spans 14 amino acids. V lost 1 base, J lost 2 bases, and 8 bases lay in between. Germline V gives CDR1 SGHRS, CDR2 YFSETQ.

For this clone: The junction and the germline gene differ at one end; a read error may be behind it. This chain joins TRBV7-7 and TRBJ2-3; TRBD2 matches at 11 bases. CDR3 size: 18 residues. Germline assignment: CDR1 SSHAT and CDR2 FNYEAQ (reference sequence). The CDR3 nucleotides read TGTGCTAGCAGCCCAGGGACTAGCGGCCCTTCTAGCACAGATACGCAGTATTTT. This encodes CASSPGTSGPSSTDTQYF.

V is TRBV6-2 or TRBV6-3 and J is TRBJ1-5; D uncertain. The ends were cut back, 5 bases at V and 4 bases at J, with 15 bases in the middle. CDR3 size: 15 residues. Germline V gene data show CDR1 as MNHEY and CDR2 as SVGEGT. CDR3 region: CASSRLNRSNQPQHF. The CDR3 bases are TGTGCCAGCAGTCGCCTGAACCGCTCGAATCAGCCCCAGCATTTT.

This chain links TRBV28 with TRBJ2-7; 7 nucleotides align to TRBD1. Trimming at V came to 5 bases and at J to 7 bases, leaving 8 bases not matched to a gene. Germline CDR1 is MDHEN and CDR2 is SYDVKM. CDR3 length: 13 amino acids. This CDR3 is CASSLEGAREQYF. DNA of the CDR3: TGTGCCAGCAGTCTAGAGGGGGCGAGGGAGCAGTACTTC.

This clone was seen only once. V and J are TRBV28 and TRBJ2-7; weak D call: TRBD2 (6 bases). The V end was cut by 6 bases, the J end by 4 bases, with 22 bases between. The germline CDR1 and CDR2 sequences are MDHEN and SYDVKM. The CDR3 has 16 residues. The CDR3 here is CASREEGPTSSYEQYF. CDR3 DNA sequence: TGTGCCAGCAGGGAGGAGGGGCCGACGAGTAGTTACGAGCAGTACTTC.

The chain uses TRBV27 and TRBJ2-7, with 8 bases fitting TRBD2. Germline CDR1 reads MNHEY; CDR2 reads SMNVEV (reference sequence). With V trimmed by 5 bases and J by 1 base, 7 bases remained unmatched. This CDR3 is 15 amino acids long. The CDR3 nucleotides are TGTGCCAGCAGTCCACAACTAGCGGCTTCCTACGAGCAGTACTTC. Its translation is CASSPQLAASYEQYF.

CDR3 sequence reads: CASSRSGAAGELFF. DNA of the CDR3: TGTGCCAGTAGTCGTAGCGGCGCGGCCGGGGAGCTGTTTTTT. This chain joins TRBV19 and TRBJ2-2; D is perhaps TRBD2 (6 bases). Trimming took 5 bases from V and 6 from J, leaving 13 bases between them. CDR3 length: 14 amino acids. Germline CDR1 is LNHDA and CDR2 is SQIVND (reference sequence). Together with reference TRBV19 and TRBJ2-2, the CDR3 gives the full variable domain: DGGITQSPKYLFRKEGQNVTLSCEQNLNHDAMYWYRQDPGQGLRLIYYSQIVNDFQKGDIAEGYSVSREKKESFPLTVTSAQKNPTAFYLCASSRSGAAGELFFGEGSRLTVL.